The source of this T cell receptor (beta chain) is a study of molecular identifiers for immune sequencing clone quantification. A single record per CDR3 protein comes from TCRdb applying MiXCR to the PCR reads. Here the sample spans around 65,000 distinct CDR3 sequences, 18% being singletons. Regarding this clonotype: The antigen remains unidentified. At one of its ends the junction is not consistent with the germline gene, which may arise from a read error.

Germline-derived CDR1 and CDR2 are SGHAT and FQNNGV. The CDR3 covers 16 residues. The authors sorted naive CD8 T cells as CD8+CD4-CCR7+CD45RA+. Regarding the study as a whole: Identical TCR molecules can share a barcode, and this sharing could underestimate highly expanded clone sizes. Clones above 20 RNA copies held over 97% of effector molecules, under 1% in naive cells.

Sequencing was carried out using naive CD8+ T cells from blood, with Jurkat cell RNA spiked in. The subset was: FACS-sorted CD8+CD4-CCR7+CD45RA+ naive T cells. The chain links TRBV11-2 to TRBJ2-1, with no clear D. The receptor was isolated from a human donor in good health. Some libraries in this study had Jurkat cell RNA spiked in. The CDR3 region has the DNA TGTGCCAGCAGCTTACATGGGCAGTTTACCTACAATGGGCAGTTCTTC. It yields the protein CASSLHGQFTYNGQFF.